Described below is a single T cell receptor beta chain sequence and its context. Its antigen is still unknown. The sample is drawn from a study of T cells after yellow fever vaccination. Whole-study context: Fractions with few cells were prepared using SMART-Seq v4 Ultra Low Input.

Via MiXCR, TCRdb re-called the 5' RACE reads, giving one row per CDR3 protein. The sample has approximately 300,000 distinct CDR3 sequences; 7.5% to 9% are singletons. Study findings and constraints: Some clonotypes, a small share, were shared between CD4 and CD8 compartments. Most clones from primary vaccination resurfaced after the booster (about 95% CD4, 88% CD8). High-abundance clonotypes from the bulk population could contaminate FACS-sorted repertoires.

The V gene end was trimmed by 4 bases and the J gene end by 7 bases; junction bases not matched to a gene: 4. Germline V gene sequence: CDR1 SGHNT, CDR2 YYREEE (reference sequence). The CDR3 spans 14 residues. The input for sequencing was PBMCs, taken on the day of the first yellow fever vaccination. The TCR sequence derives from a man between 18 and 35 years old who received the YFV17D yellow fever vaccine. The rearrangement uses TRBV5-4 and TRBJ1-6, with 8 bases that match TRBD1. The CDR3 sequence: CASSVRTGNSPLHF. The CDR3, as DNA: TGTGCCAGCAGCGTAAGGACAGGGAATTCACCCCTCCACTTT.